This T cell receptor (beta chain) was sequenced in a study of T cells after yellow fever vaccination (dated by TCRdb to the late 2010s). In the study overall: The SMART-Seq v4 Ultra Low Input RNA kit was used to prepare libraries from fractions with low cell numbers. To follow T-cell clones before and after primary and booster YFV17D yellow fever vaccination, bulk TCR alpha and beta repertoires were sequenced over time. The cohort comprised two healthy male donors, one aged 18 to 30 and one aged 30 to 40 years. Blood was collected at multiple timepoints before and after primary and secondary immunization, and bulk PBMC replicates and cell subsets were isolated. What the work shows at the level of the full study, not this receptor alone: Most clones expanded after primary vaccination (approximately 95% of CD4 and approximately 86% of CD8) were re-detected after the booster, suggesting that broad memory maintenance occurred. Compared with the primary T-cell response, the secondary T-cell response was faster but weaker, reaching its peak on day 5 rather than on day 15. A small share of clonotypes was detected in both CD4 and CD8 compartments, with the overlap likely arising from convergent recombination. Because only two donors were included in the study, the extent to which the findings can be generalized is limited. Computational filtering was needed because FACS-sorted repertoires could contain abundant contaminating clonotypes from the bulk population.

TCR cDNA was synthesized by 5'RACE template switching, which introduced a universal primer site and unique molecular identifiers. cDNA synthesis was primed from both the TCR alpha and TCR beta constant segments. Libraries were amplified in two PCR steps, with sample barcodes and sequencing adapters added in the second step. Libraries were sequenced on Illumina HiSeq 2500 (2x100 bp) or NovaSeq (2x150 bp). From the authors' description of their analysis: Demultiplexing of reads and collapsing into UMI consensus sequences were performed with MIGEC, and V(D)J alignment was carried out with MiXCR. Using edgeR on replicate PBMC samples, clonotypes were called vaccine-responding if FDR was below 0.01 and the log2 fold change was above 5 up to day 15. Each bulk clonotype was labeled CD4 or CD8 based on which sequenced repertoire, CD4 or CD8, contained the clonotype at higher abundance. TCRdb's own reprocessing of the public reads used fastp at Q25 and MiXCR and kept productive beta chains. For every CDR3 protein sequence, its rows merge into one entry that carries the most common genes and DNA. The V and J calls reflect TCRdb's pipeline rather than the authors' work. Counted in this sample were under 600,000 distinct CDR3 sequences; approximately 12% of them appeared once. The ten largest account for around an eighth of the sample.

V is cut by 2 bases and J by 4 bases, and the space between the germline ends is 12 bases. CDR1 and CDR2 are read off the germline V gene (reference sequence) as MNHEY and SMNVEV. The CDR3 runs 14 residues from the cysteine to the phenylalanine. Only the CDR3 DNA stays, 42 bases, in frame from base 1. This clonotype was detected many times. This receptor's antigen is unknown. No base quality values were provided; no much bigger clone lies one nucleotide off. Explained via the paper, the treatment or condition label denotes: live attenuated yellow fever vaccine strain. At each blood-draw timepoint, two biological replicates of bulk PBMCs were collected. PBMCs were isolated from peripheral blood using a standard Ficoll-Paque protocol. RNA was extracted with TriZol from bulk PBMCs, CD4 and CD8 fractions, and dextramer-positive and dextramer-negative fractions.

The V and J segments used are TRBV27 and TRBJ2-7, with TRBD2 as a weak D call on 6 bases. This TCR came from a man aged 30-40 years who received the YFV17D yellow fever vaccine. The sequencing here drew on PBMCs, taken on the day of the yellow fever booster vaccination. CDR3 sequence: CASSLTGDGYEQYF. The sequence in DNA is TGTGCCAGCAGTTTAACGGGAGATGGTTACGAGCAGTACTTC.